This T cell receptor (beta chain) was recovered during a study of shared clonotypes between healthy human individuals. Points from the study as a whole: Sequencing depth was predicted to influence how clonotypes are shared among donors. Only blood underwent sampling, and tissue repertoires likely differ.

Healthy HIV-negative adults with no recent acute infections or vaccinations were recruited as donors. From CD4+ cells came CD45RA+ naive and CD45RA-negative memory subsets. The repertoire was sequenced with immunoSEQ multiplex PCR; TCRdb's copy has only in-frame clones and lacks some. The sample lists roughly 1.4 million clones, approximately 98.5% occurring once. As to this clone: What it binds is not known.

The specimen sequenced was naive CD4+ T cells sorted from blood. The subset was: CD45RA+ positively selected. The TCR sequence derives from a man aged 25 to 40 in good health.

CDR3 amino acids: CSAEDTRYGYTF. The CDR3 bases are TGCAGCGCTGAGGACACGCGATATGGCTACACCTTC. V gene TRBV29-1 combines with J gene TRBJ1-2, with D possibly being TRBD1 (5 bases). The CDR3 extends over 12 amino acids. Per the germline V gene, CDR1 is SQVTM and CDR2 is ANQGSEA. The V end lost 7 bases, the J end lost 5 bases, and 14 bases lay between the germline ends.